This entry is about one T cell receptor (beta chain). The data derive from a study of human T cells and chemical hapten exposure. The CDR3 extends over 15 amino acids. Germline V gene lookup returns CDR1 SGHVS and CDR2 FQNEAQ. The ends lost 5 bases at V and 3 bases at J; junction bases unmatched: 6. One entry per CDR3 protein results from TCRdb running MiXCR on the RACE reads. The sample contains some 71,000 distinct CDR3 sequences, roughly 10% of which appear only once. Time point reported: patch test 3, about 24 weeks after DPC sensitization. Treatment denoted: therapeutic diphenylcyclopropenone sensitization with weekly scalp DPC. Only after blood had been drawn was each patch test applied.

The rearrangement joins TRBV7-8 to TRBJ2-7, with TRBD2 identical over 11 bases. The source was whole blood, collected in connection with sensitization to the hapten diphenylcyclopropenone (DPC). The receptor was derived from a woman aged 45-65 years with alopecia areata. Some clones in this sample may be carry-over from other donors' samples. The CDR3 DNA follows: TGTGCCAGCAGCGAAACCGGGACTAGCGGCTACGAGCAGTACTTC. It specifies CASSETGTSGYEQYF.